The source of this T cell receptor (beta chain) is a study of cytomegalovirus exposure and HLA in healthy donors. Study background: Findings of an earlier analysis included some 120 million unique TCR beta sequences from some 180 million T cells.

The V end was cut by 4 bases, the J end by 7 bases, with 22 bases between. Per germline, CDR1 MGHRA and CDR2 YSYEKL. The CDR3 sequence is 17 residues long. Study-level results: Later analysis associated a missense DCLRE1C variant with TCR beta V- and J-gene trimming. Both high specificity and high sensitivity reportedly marked the classifier's diagnosis of cytomegalovirus status. Earlier analysis found most TCR beta V segments productive about 90% or about 30% of the time.

As for this clone: Its antigen is currently unknown.

PCR primers comprised 60 Vbeta and 13 Jbeta primers. Here immunoSEQ multiplex PCR was the method, and the copy in TCRdb shows in-frame clones only, minus some. The sample includes approximately 140,000 clones, roughly 78% of them seen just once. This clonotype was sampled from a man between 18 and 35 years old in good health and CMV-seropositive. The specimen sequenced was PBMCs. This chain joins TRBV4-1 and TRBJ1-4; tentatively, D is TRBD1 (6 bases). The DNA of the CDR3 is TGCGCCAGCAGCCGGGGAAGGATCACAGGGAGAACTGAAAAACTGTTTTTT. Residues: CASSRGRITGRTEKLFF.